Shown below are 2 T cell receptor beta chains from a single sample sequenced in a study of blood T cell repertoires in COVID-19. The table came from immunoSEQ multiplex PCR; TCRdb's copy has only in-frame clones and leaves some out. The data hold about 76,000 clones, with around 86% observed a single time. The sequencing sample was made of peripheral blood. Receptors originate from a human donor in a cohort sampled during active COVID-19.

V and J are TRBV24-1 and TRBJ2-7, with a possible D match to TRBD2 (5 bases). The CDR3 sequence is 14 residues long. V gave up 4 bases and J gave up 2 bases, with 11 bases separating them. From germline, CDR1 is KGHDR and CDR2 SFDVKD. CDR3 protein: CATSEAERTYEQYF. CDR3 nucleotide sequence: TGTGCCACCAGTGAAGCGGAAAGAACCTACGAGCAGTACTTC.

This clone was recorded once. The rearrangement uses TRBV18 and TRBJ2-5; 8 bases are a match to TRBD2. The CDR3 totals 16 residues. Germline loops: CDR1 KGHSH, CDR2 LQKENI. V gave up 1 base and J gave up 9 bases; unmatched junction bases: 13. CDR3 sequence reads: CASSPRASGPGLAQYF. The CDR3, as DNA: TGTGCCAGCTCACCACGGGCTAGCGGGCCGGGGTTGGCCCAGTACTTC.